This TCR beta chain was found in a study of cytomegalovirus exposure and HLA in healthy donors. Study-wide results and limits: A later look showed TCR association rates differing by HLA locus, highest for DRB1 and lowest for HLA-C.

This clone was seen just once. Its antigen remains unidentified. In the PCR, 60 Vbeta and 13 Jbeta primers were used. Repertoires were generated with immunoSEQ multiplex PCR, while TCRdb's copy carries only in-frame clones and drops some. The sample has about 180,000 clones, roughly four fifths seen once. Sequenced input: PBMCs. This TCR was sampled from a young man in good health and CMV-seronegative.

CDR3 in DNA: TGTGCCAGCAGTCGAACTGGACTAGCGGGGATCGCGAACACCGGGGAGCTGTTTTTT. As protein: CASSRTGLAGIANTGELFF. The rearrangement uses TRBV2 and TRBJ2-2, with 12 nucleotides matching TRBD2. This CDR3 is built from 19 residues. Trimming cost V 5 bases and J 0 bases; bases outside gene matches: 10. Germline-derived CDR1 and CDR2 are SNHLY and FYNNEI. Supplemented by reference TRBV2 and TRBJ2-2, the full variable domain reads EPEVTQTPSHQVTQMGQEVILRCVPISNHLYFYWYRQILGQKVEFLVSFYNNEISEKSEIFDDQFSVERPDGSNFTLKIRSTKLEDSAMYFCASSRTGLAGIANTGELFFGEGSRLTVL.